Below are 17 T cell receptor beta chains sequenced from a single sample in a study of T cell responses to AZD1222 COVID-19 vaccine. Clones were read by immunoSEQ multiplex PCR, and TCRdb kept only the in-frame ones, dropping some. This table holds about 120,000 clones, 92% found once. The sample in question was peripheral blood, obtained on day 0 of AZD1222 vaccination. Receptors were obtained from an adult in good health.

CDR3: CASSQEESLTDYGYTF. The CDR3, as DNA: TGCGCCAGCAGCCAAGAGGAATCATTGACAGATTATGGCTACACCTTC. The J gene is TRBJ1-2, the V gene TRBV4-3, with D perhaps matching TRBD1 (5 bases). V was clipped by 0 bases and J by 5 bases, with 16 bases between them. CDR1 is LGHNA, CDR2 YSLEER, per germline. CDR3 length: 16 amino acids.

This clone was found once. This chain joins TRBV4-3 and TRBJ1-5; D ambiguous. This CDR3 contains 17 residues. Trimming shortened V by 0 bases and J by 1 base, and 13 bases separated the two germline ends. Germline lookup yields CDR1 LGHNA and CDR2 YSLEER. CDR3: CASSQEMGYASNQPQHF. The CDR3 DNA reads as TGCGCCAGCAGCCAAGAAATGGGATACGCAAGCAATCAGCCCCAGCATTTT.

This chain uses TRBV7-2 with TRBJ1-2; a possible D gene is TRBD1 (6 bases). This CDR3 contains 14 residues. Between the trimmed V and J ends, which lost 4 bases and 3 bases, there was a span of 12 bases. CDR1 SGHTA and CDR2 FQGNSA come from the germline V gene. The CDR3 is CASSYQTGYYGYTF. The CDR3 bases are TGTGCCAGCAGCTACCAGACAGGCTACTATGGCTACACCTTC.

This clone was picked up one time. The chain is built from TRBV6-5 and TRBJ2-3; D unclear. The V end lost 6 bases, the J end lost 2 bases, and 15 bases lay between the germline ends. The CDR3 contains 15 residues. The germline V gene has CDR1 MNHEY and CDR2 SVGAGI. The CDR3 DNA follows: TGTGCCAGCAGCGACCGCTCGCGCTTCACAGATACGCAGTATTTT. Translating gives CASSDRSRFTDTQYF.

The chain couples TRBV27 to TRBJ1-4; perhaps TRBD1 as D (5 bases). CDR1 and CDR2 from the germline V gene are MNHEY and SMNVEV (reference sequence). The CDR3 has 16 residues. V lost 5 bases and J 6 bases, leaving 19 bases between the germline ends. The CDR3 loop reads CASSGGVTGYYEKLFF. CDR3 in DNA: TGTGCCAGCAGTGGGGGAGTTACAGGCTATTATGAAAAACTGTTTTTT.

This clone was seen only once. This chain uses TRBV27 with TRBJ1-1; D remains unclear. The CDR3 runs 13 residues. V was shortened by 2 bases and J by 1 base, with 5 bases between the two germline ends. The germline CDR1 and CDR2 sequences are MNHEY and SMNVEV (reference sequence). CDR3 DNA sequence: TGTGCCAGCAGTTTAGCAGGGAACACTGAAGCTTTCTTT. Amino acids: CASSLAGNTEAFF.

This chain links TRBV7-9 with TRBJ2-1, with 10 bases lining up with TRBD2. The CDR3 spans 18 residues. J was trimmed by 3 bases and V by 1 base; bases with no gene match: 9. The V gene's germline CDR1 is SEHNR and CDR2 FQNEAQ (reference sequence). This CDR3 reads CASSLGLSASGGYNEQFF. CDR3 nucleotide sequence: TGTGCCAGCAGCTTAGGTCTTAGTGCTAGCGGGGGCTACAATGAGCAGTTCTTC.

The chain recombines TRBV6-5 with TRBJ1-3, with D unresolved. Trimming stripped 0 bases from V and 3 bases from J, with 9 bases between. This CDR3 region has 15 residues. Germline assignment: CDR1 MNHEY and CDR2 SVGAGI. CDR3 sequence: CASSYSWGDGNTIYF. CDR3 nucleotides: TGTGCCAGCAGTTACTCCTGGGGAGATGGAAACACCATATATTTT.

This rearrangement joins TRBV30 to TRBJ2-7; TRBD1 is a possible D gene (5 bases). Deletions cut 1 base from V and 2 bases from J, with 12 bases between. CDR1 GTSNPN and CDR2 SVGIG come from the germline V gene (reference sequence). The CDR3 has 14 residues. CDR3 region: CAWSEIRVAYEQYF. The CDR3 DNA reads TGTGCCTGGAGTGAAATCAGGGTCGCCTACGAGCAGTACTTC.

This clone was seen once. The CDR3 DNA is TGTGCCAGCAGCCCCCCCCCACTAGCGGGGGGTACAGATACGCAGTATTTT. Protein sequence: CASSPPPLAGGTDTQYF. The gene calls are TRBV7-2 and TRBJ2-3; 12 positions agree with TRBD2. Germline CDR1 is SGHTA and CDR2 is FQGNSA. The V and J ends lost 5 bases and 3 bases, in that order; junction bases with no gene match: 9. The CDR3 has 17 residues.

The chain carries TRBV12-3 or TRBV12-4 and TRBJ1-2, with D possibly matching TRBD1 (5 bases). This CDR3 contains 12 residues. Trimming removed 2 bases from V and 7 bases from J, with 8 bases in between. This CDR3 is CASSLKGAGYTF. The CDR3 DNA is TGTGCCAGCAGTTTAAAAGGGGCTGGCTACACCTTC.

The chain employs TRBV2 and TRBJ2-5; either TRBD1 or TRBD2 may supply D (5 bases each). Trimming stripped 6 bases from V and 5 bases from J, with 16 bases between. Germline CDR1 SNHLY, CDR2 FYNNEI. This CDR3 contains 14 residues. The CDR3 DNA reads TGTGCCAGCAGCGACTCCGGGACCAAGGAGACCCAGTACTTC. Translation gives CASSDSGTKETQYF.

This clone was recorded only once. The rearrangement uses TRBV15 and TRBJ2-5; D is perhaps TRBD1 (6 bases). The germline gives CDR1 LNHNV, CDR2 YYDKDF (reference sequence). V was cut by 8 bases and J by 5 bases, with 24 bases left in between. The CDR3 is 16 residues long. CDR3 loop: CATAGRSTGPRETQYF. In DNA, the CDR3 is TGTGCCACCGCCGGTCGGAGCACAGGGCCGCGGGAGACCCAGTACTTC. The whole variable domain, filled in from reference TRBV15 and TRBJ2-5, reads DAMVIQNPRYQVTQFGKPVTLSCSQTLNHNVMYWYQQKSSQAPKLLFHYYDKDFNNEADTPDNFQSRRPNTSFCFLDIRSPGLGDTAMYLCATAGRSTGPRETQYFGPGTRLLVL.

This clone was counted once. The gene calls are TRBV27 and TRBJ2-7; 7 bases align to TRBD1. CDR3 length: 13 amino acids. Looked up from germline, CDR1 is MNHEY and CDR2 is SMNVEV (reference sequence). The V and J ends lost 6 bases and 3 bases, in that order; junction bases with no gene match: 5. The CDR3 protein is CASRRDSIYEQYF. The CDR3 nucleotides read TGTGCCAGCAGGAGGGACAGCATCTACGAGCAGTACTTC.

This clone has a handful of counts. The chain carries TRBV25-1 and TRBJ1-4, with a weak D call TRBD1 (6 bases). V lost 9 bases and J 6 bases, leaving 23 bases between the germline ends. This CDR3 has 16 residues. Germline loops: CDR1 MGHDK, CDR2 SYGVNS. CDR3 sequence (DNA): TGTGCCAGTGCACAGGGATTCTTGCTGGGTTATGAAAAACTGTTTTTT. This sequence encodes CASAQGFLLGYEKLFF. The full variable domain, in which reference TRBV25-1 and TRBJ1-4 provide the parts outside the CDR3, is EADIYQTPRYLVIGTGKKITLECSQTMGHDKMYWYQQDPGMELHLIHYSYGVNSTEKGDLSSESTVSRIRTEHFPLTLESARPSHTSQYLCASAQGFLLGYEKLFFGSGTQLSVL.

This chain uses TRBV13 with TRBJ1-4; D may be TRBD1 (5 bases). V was pared by 3 bases and J by 1 base, with 9 bases between. The CDR3 is 15 amino acids. Germline-derived CDR1 and CDR2 are PRHDT and FYEKMQ (reference sequence). CDR3 sequence reads: CASSFAQGTNEKLFF. CDR3 DNA sequence: TGTGCCAGCAGCTTTGCCCAGGGAACTAATGAAAAACTGTTTTTT.

The chain uses TRBV5-6 and TRBJ2-5; TRBD2 matches 8 bases. This CDR3 has 15 residues. Germline CDR1 reads SGHDT; CDR2 reads YYEEEE. The V and J ends lost 5 bases and 5 bases, in that order; junction bases with no gene match: 11. The CDR3 DNA is TGTGCCAGCAGTTCAGGACTAGCAGTATGGGAGACCCAGTACTTC. Its protein is CASSSGLAVWETQYF.